This T cell receptor (beta chain) was sequenced for a study of beta chain features in type 1 diabetes. In the study overall: Taken together, all samples contributed 107,917,701 examined sorted cells.

V lost 6 bases, J lost 8 bases, and 16 bases lay in between. The germline V gene encodes CDR1 MDHEN and CDR2 SYDVKM. This CDR3 region has 13 residues. Sequenced material consisted of expressed TCRB transcripts (all of the isolated RNA was reverse transcribed). Only in-frame clones appear in the TCRdb table, and some are missing; sequencing was by immunoSEQ multiplex PCR. The sample has hundreds of thousands of clones, around 10% seen once; the top ten hold 0.046%. The chain combines TRBV28 with TRBJ1-2; D may be TRBD1 (6 bases). The TCR sequence derives from a woman aged 18-29 years in good health. Sequencing was done on a sample of naive CD4+ T cells from blood. Here the CDR3 reads CASRLTGSRGYTF. The CDR3, as DNA: TGTGCCAGCAGACTTACAGGGTCTCGGGGCTACACCTTC.